A single sample gave rise to the 25 T cell receptor beta chains below, sequenced in a study of somatic mutations in cytotoxic T cells in rheumatoid arthritis. Libraries were prepared by immunoSEQ multiplex PCR; TCRdb keeps only in-frame clonotypes and omits some of them. The profile shows some 20,000 clones, roughly 86% of them singletons. Material: CD8+ T cells sorted from blood. Receptor source: a woman aged 50 to 65 in good health.

The chain has TRBV27 and TRBJ1-2; possible D gene TRBD1, 6 bases. V was clipped by 3 bases and J by 4 bases, with 12 bases between them. CDR1 and CDR2 (germline): MNHEY, SMNVEV (reference sequence). CDR3 length equals 14 residues. For the CDR3, the DNA is TGTGCCAGCAGTTTGGGAGGGGGTGGCTATGGCTACACCTTC. It is translated as CASSLGGGGYGYTF.

This chain uses TRBV4-1 with TRBJ2-2; a weak D match, TRBD2 (6 bases). Germline V lookup: CDR1 MGHRA, CDR2 YSYEKL. This CDR3 region has 17 residues. V was cut by 1 base and J by 7 bases, with 19 bases left in between. CDR3 in DNA: TGCGCCAGCAGCCAAGGGGAATTGACTAGTAAGGGCGGGGAGCTGTTTTTT. It codes for CASSQGELTSKGGELFF.

The chain has TRBV2 and TRBJ2-7; possible D gene TRBD2, 5 bases. The CDR3 sequence is 16 residues long. Germline V gene sequence: CDR1 SNHLY, CDR2 FYNNEI. The ends were cut back, 0 bases at V and 0 bases at J, with 12 bases in the middle. Here the CDR3 reads CASSEAVSGNSYEQYF. CDR3 in DNA: TGTGCCAGCAGTGAAGCGGTCTCCGGGAACTCCTACGAGCAGTACTTC. The full variable domain, with the rest looked up from reference TRBV2 and TRBJ2-7, is EPEVTQTPSHQVTQMGQEVILRCVPISNHLYFYWYRQILGQKVEFLVSFYNNEISEKSEIFDDQFSVERPDGSNFTLKIRSTKLEDSAMYFCASSEAVSGNSYEQYFGPGTRLTVT.

This clone ranks as medium-sized. The J gene is TRBJ2-1, the V gene TRBV27, with D possibly TRBD2 on 5 matching bases. From germline, CDR1 is MNHEY and CDR2 SMNVEV (reference sequence). This CDR3 is 13 amino acids long. V lost 6 bases and J 9 bases, leaving 15 bases between the germline ends. CDR3 sequence: CASSPSGRGEQFF. CDR3 in DNA: TGTGCCAGCAGCCCGTCGGGGAGAGGTGAGCAGTTCTTC.

This chain joins TRBV10-1 and TRBJ2-1; D is unclear. CDR1 and CDR2 from the germline V gene are WNHNN and SYGVQD (reference sequence). This CDR3 has 14 residues. With 4 bases removed from V and 5 bases from J, the gap between germline ends came to 12 bases. CDR3 region: CASSAEIGDNEQFF. The CDR3 bases are TGCGCCAGCAGTGCAGAAATAGGTGACAATGAGCAGTTCTTC.

This CDR3 is CASSEWGKLTNEKLFF. The CDR3, as DNA: TGTGCCAGCAGTGAATGGGGAAAACTAACTAATGAAAAACTGTTTTTT. This chain connects TRBV2 to TRBJ1-4, with D unclear. The CDR3 has 16 residues. Per germline, CDR1 SNHLY and CDR2 FYNNEI. Trimming took off 2 bases at V and 1 base at J, with 11 bases between the two ends. Combining the CDR3 with reference TRBV2 and TRBJ1-4 gives the whole variable domain EPEVTQTPSHQVTQMGQEVILRCVPISNHLYFYWYRQILGQKVEFLVSFYNNEISEKSEIFDDQFSVERPDGSNFTLKIRSTKLEDSAMYFCASSEWGKLTNEKLFFGSGTQLSVL.

The V gene is TRBV5-5, the J gene TRBJ2-1; 8 bases fit TRBD2. Unmatched junction bases numbered 11, after V lost 0 bases and J lost 6 bases. Germline CDR1 SGHKS, CDR2 YYEKEE (reference sequence). The CDR3 spans 17 residues. CDR3 in amino acids: CASSLVARGAGVNEQFF. The CDR3 DNA is TGTGCCAGCAGCTTGGTGGCCCGGGGAGCGGGGGTCAATGAGCAGTTCTTC. Together with reference TRBV5-5 and TRBJ2-1, the CDR3 gives the full variable domain: DAGVTQSPTHLIKTRGQQVTLRCSPISGHKSVSWYQQVLGQGPQFIFQYYEKEERGRGNFPDRFSARQFPNYSSELNVNALLLGDSALYLCASSLVARGAGVNEQFFGPGTRLTVL.

The rearrangement links TRBV27 to TRBJ2-1, with 13 bases lining up with TRBD2. The ends lost 5 bases at V and 10 bases at J; junction bases unmatched: 8. The CDR3 spans 15 residues. Looked up from germline, CDR1 is MNHEY and CDR2 is SMNVEV (reference sequence). The DNA of the CDR3 is TGTGCCAGCAGTCTACTAGCGGGGGGGCCGTCGGAGCAGTTCTTC. Its translation is CASSLLAGGPSEQFF.

This chain uses TRBV9 with TRBJ2-3; 9 bases are shared with TRBD2. This CDR3 comprises 15 residues. J gave up 6 bases and V 2 bases, and 7 bases lay outside the gene matches. Germline V gene data show CDR1 as SGDLS and CDR2 as YYNGEE. The CDR3 DNA is TGTGCCAGCAGCGTGACCGTAGCGGGGGAGGATACGCAGTATTTT. This codes for CASSVTVAGEDTQYF.

The rearrangement links TRBV5-4 to TRBJ1-5; D call uncertain. The CDR3 extends over 13 amino acids. V lost 1 base, J lost 3 bases, and 5 bases lay in between. Germline V gene lookup returns CDR1 SGHNT and CDR2 YYREEE (reference sequence). In DNA form, the CDR3 reads TGTGCCAGCAGCTTGAACCACAATCAGCCCCAGCATTTT. Translation gives CASSLNHNQPQHF.

This clone was detected only once. V gene TRBV10-3 combines with J gene TRBJ1-2; D possibly corresponds to TRBD1 (6 bases). The germline CDR1 and CDR2 sequences are ENHRY and SYGVKD. Trimming cost V 11 bases and J 4 bases, with 17 bases left between them. The CDR3 has 13 amino acids. CDR3 loop: CAHRPPGAYGYTF. The DNA for the CDR3 is TGTGCCCACCGCCCCCCAGGGGCCTATGGCTACACCTTC.

The chain is built from TRBV2 and TRBJ1-5; D unresolved. The CDR3 is 15 amino acids. CDR1 and CDR2 from the germline V gene are SNHLY and FYNNEI. V was pared by 3 bases and J by 6 bases, with 15 bases between. The CDR3 nucleotides are TGTGCCAGCAGTGAGACTCCACTTGGCGGTCAGCCCCAGCATTTT. Translating gives CASSETPLGGQPQHF.

This clone has just one count. The chain has TRBV25-1 and TRBJ2-7; no clear D. This CDR3 has 12 amino acids. V was trimmed by 5 bases and J by 5 bases, leaving 10 bases between them. Germline V lookup: CDR1 MGHDK, CDR2 SYGVNS. The CDR3 is CASSPPGDEQYF. The CDR3 region has the DNA TGTGCCAGCAGTCCCCCGGGCGACGAGCAGTACTTC.

In DNA form, the CDR3 reads TGTGCCACCAGCCCATCTCCTGAGGGGTTGAACTATGGCTACACCTTC. Residues: CATSPSPEGLNYGYTF. The V call is TRBV15, the J call TRBJ1-2; possible D gene TRBD1, 5 bases. Germline V gene data show CDR1 as LNHNV and CDR2 as YYDKDF (reference sequence). The CDR3 consists of 16 residues. Trimming shortened V by 5 bases and J by 2 bases, and 18 bases separated the two germline ends. Looking up the rest from reference TRBV15 and TRBJ1-2 gives the full variable domain: DAMVIQNPRYQVTQFGKPVTLSCSQTLNHNVMYWYQQKSSQAPKLLFHYYDKDFNNEADTPDNFQSRRPNTSFCFLDIRSPGLGDTAMYLCATSPSPEGLNYGYTFGSGTRLTVV.

This chain connects TRBV6-5 to TRBJ1-1, with D possibly TRBD1 on 6 matching bases. Germline CDR1 reads MNHEY; CDR2 reads SVGAGI. The ends were cut back, 2 bases at V and 4 bases at J, with 8 bases in the middle. This CDR3 comprises 13 residues. CDR3 sequence: CASSYQGSTEAFF. In nucleotides, the CDR3 is TGTGCCAGCAGTTACCAGGGGAGCACTGAAGCTTTCTTT.

This clone was picked up a small number of times. The chain is built from TRBV7-9 and TRBJ1-6, with a tentative D call TRBD1 (5 bases). Looked up from germline, CDR1 is SEHNR and CDR2 is FQNEAQ (reference sequence). Trimming shortened V by 4 bases and J by 6 bases, and 13 bases separated the two germline ends. This CDR3 is built from 15 residues. The CDR3: CASSSTDGGNSPLHF. In nucleotides, the CDR3 is TGTGCCAGCAGCTCCACGGACGGGGGTAATTCACCCCTCCACTTT.

CDR3 protein: CASSPSRDGANYGYTF. The CDR3 nucleotides read TGTGCCAGCAGTCCGTCCCGGGACGGAGCTAACTATGGCTACACCTTC. The rearrangement joins TRBV6-6 to TRBJ1-2; the D gene is possibly TRBD1 (5 bases). Deletions cut 5 bases from V and 0 bases from J, with 16 bases between. Germline-derived CDR1 and CDR2 are MNHNY and SVGAGI (reference sequence). The CDR3 consists of 16 residues.

The chain is built from TRBV28 and TRBJ2-5; no reliable D call. The germline gives CDR1 MDHEN, CDR2 SYDVKM. Trimming shortened V by 6 bases and J by 5 bases, and 13 bases separated the two germline ends. The CDR3 is 13 amino acids. CDR3 in DNA: TGTGCCAGCAGCAACAATGGTATGGAGACCCAGTACTTC. Amino acid sequence: CASSNNGMETQYF.

This clone was detected only a few times. This sequence joins TRBV29-1 and TRBJ2-1; the D gene is possibly TRBD2 (6 bases). The CDR3 has 14 residues. The V end was cut by 6 bases, the J end by 3 bases, with 15 bases between. Per germline, CDR1 SQVTM and CDR2 ANQGSEA. The CDR3: CSVPTGLDYNEQFF. CDR3 DNA sequence: TGCAGCGTGCCAACGGGACTCGACTACAATGAGCAGTTCTTC.

The V call is TRBV2, the J call TRBJ2-1; D tentatively reads TRBD1 or TRBD2 (5 bases each). V was cut by 2 bases and J by 4 bases, with 21 bases left in between. Germline lookup yields CDR1 SNHLY and CDR2 FYNNEI. The CDR3 spans 18 residues. CDR3 nucleotide sequence: TGTGCCAGCAGTGAATTGGGGCCATCGGGGATCGGATACAATGAGCAGTTCTTC. This encodes CASSELGPSGIGYNEQFF.

The chain is built from TRBV15 and TRBJ1-3; TRBD1 is a possible D gene (5 bases). CDR1 and CDR2 from the germline V gene are LNHNV and YYDKDF (reference sequence). V lost 8 bases to trimming and J lost 0 bases, with 8 bases between them. The CDR3 is 13 residues long. Written as DNA, the CDR3 is TGTGCCACCCTACAGGACTCTGGAAACACCATATATTTT. Protein sequence: CATLQDSGNTIYF.

The genes are TRBV6-5 and TRBJ1-1; 9 nucleotides align to TRBD1. Germline CDR1 MNHEY, CDR2 SVGAGI. The CDR3 has 14 residues. The V gene end was trimmed by 6 bases and the J gene end by 4 bases; junction bases not matched to a gene: 6. The CDR3 protein is CASSTDRGATEAFF. CDR3 DNA: TGTGCCAGCAGCACGGACAGGGGTGCCACTGAAGCTTTCTTT.

This rearrangement joins TRBV4-3 to TRBJ2-4; 7 bases map to TRBD1. The CDR3 totals 20 residues. CDR1 LGHNA and CDR2 YSLEER come from the germline V gene. Trimming at V came to 0 bases and at J to 8 bases, leaving 22 bases not matched to a gene. The DNA of the CDR3 is TGCGCCAGCAGCCAAGACTTTGGGTTAGGGGGCATGACGGGGCGGGACATTCAGTACTTC. Its translation: CASSQDFGLGGMTGRDIQYF.

In this sample, this clone turned up a few times. This chain uses TRBV19 with TRBJ2-1; 8 bases line up with TRBD1. The CDR3 covers 14 residues. Germline V gene sequence: CDR1 LNHDA, CDR2 SQIVND (reference sequence). Germline trimming cut 4 bases from V and 3 bases from J; bases unmatched to any gene: 2. The chain's CDR3 is CASSTTGVYNEQFF. The CDR3 nucleotides are TGTGCCAGTAGTACGACAGGGGTCTACAATGAGCAGTTCTTC.

This clone was counted once. The V call is TRBV6-5, the J call TRBJ1-5; D gene uncertain. The CDR3 length is 15 residues. Trimming removed 6 bases from V and 3 bases from J, with 15 bases in between. The germline V gene encodes CDR1 MNHEY and CDR2 SVGAGI. Here the CDR3 reads CASSPTVSFNQPQHF. Written as DNA, the CDR3 is TGTGCCAGCAGCCCCACTGTATCATTCAATCAGCCCCAGCATTTT.